This T cell receptor beta chain was recorded in a study of type 1 regulatory T cells. The overall study: T-allo10 is an in vitro-generated, Tr1-enriched CD4 T cell product specific for alloantigen.

From the reads, TCRdb called clonotypes with MiXCR, one entry per CDR3 protein. This repertoire shows 55,000 to 65,000 distinct CDR3 sequences, approximately 60% found once; its top ten account for 1.8%. Many counts were recorded for this clonotype. Its target is not known. Whole-study results and caveats: Type 1 regulatory T cells had a more restricted TCR repertoire than non-type 1 regulatory T cells.

The CDR3 covers 11 residues. The germline V and J ends were trimmed by 6 bases and 4 bases, with 4 bases remaining between them. The germline gives CDR1 MGHRA, CDR2 YSYEKL. The chain recombines TRBV4-1 with TRBJ2-1; the D is unclear. The clonotype originates from a human donor in good health. Sequenced material: cultured non-Tr1 T cells, either the whole culture or a sorted T cell fraction (not recorded which). CDR3 sequence (DNA): TGCGCCAGCAGGGATTACAATGAGCAGTTCTTC. Protein sequence: CASRDYNEQFF.